Following are 26 T cell receptor beta chains from one sample sequenced in a study of T cell responses to AZD1222 COVID-19 vaccine. The data were produced by immunoSEQ multiplex PCR, yet TCRdb's version contains in-frame clones alone and is incomplete. The table has about 140,000 clones, roughly 92% seen once. The sample in question was peripheral blood, obtained on day 0 of AZD1222 vaccination. The receptors shown here come from an adult in good health.

The chain combines TRBV29-1 with TRBJ2-6, with 7 nucleotides matching TRBD2. Germline CDR1 reads SQVTM; CDR2 reads ANQGSEA. The junction had 13 bases not matched to a gene; V was cut back by 5 bases and J by 3 bases. CDR3 size: 17 residues. The DNA of the CDR3 is TGCAGCGTTCAAAAGACCGGGGGAGGGCTTGGGGCCAACGTCCTGACTTTC. It encodes CSVQKTGGGLGANVLTF.

Here the CDR3 reads CASSSGTSSGEQFF. The CDR3 DNA reads as TGCGCCAGCAGCTCCGGGACTAGCAGCGGTGAGCAGTTCTTC. The chain has TRBV5-1 and TRBJ2-1, with 9 bases lining up with TRBD2. Germline V gene data show CDR1 as SGHRS and CDR2 as YFSETQ. Trimming removed 3 bases from V and 9 bases from J; junction bases left unmatched: 7. The CDR3 consists of 14 residues. The variable domain in full, with the rest retrieved from reference TRBV5-1 and TRBJ2-1, is KAGVTQTPRYLIKTRGQQVTLSCSPISGHRSVSWYQQTPGQGLQFLFEYFSETQRNKGNFPGRFSGRQFSNSRSEMNVSTLELGDSALYLCASSSGTSSGEQFFGPGTRLTVL.

The rearrangement uses TRBV14 and TRBJ2-1; TRBD2 matches 7 bases. V gave up 1 base and J gave up 4 bases; unmatched junction bases: 4. This CDR3 region has 15 residues. Germline values: CDR1 SGHDN, CDR2 FVKESK. CDR3 amino acids: CASSQGLAEYNEQFF. The CDR3 region has the DNA TGTGCCAGCAGCCAAGGTCTAGCGGAGTACAATGAGCAGTTCTTC.

The chain is built from TRBV11-2 and TRBJ2-3, with D possibly being TRBD2 (5 bases). Trimming left V 7 bases short and J 4 bases short, with 12 bases between. This CDR3 region has 13 residues. The germline V gene has CDR1 SGHAT and CDR2 FQNNGV. DNA of the CDR3: TGTGCCAGCACCGAAAGGAGGCCAGATACGCAGTATTTT. This codes for CASTERRPDTQYF.

This clone was observed a single time. This chain links TRBV6-1 with TRBJ2-1; possible D gene TRBD1, 6 bases. The CDR3 covers 16 residues. Germline V CDR1 and CDR2: MNHNS, SASEGT. Trimming cost V 3 bases and J 1 base, with 13 bases left between them. The CDR3 loop is CASSDIQGRSYNEQFF. The DNA of the CDR3 is TGTGCCAGCAGTGACATACAGGGAAGATCCTACAATGAGCAGTTCTTC.

The V and J genes are TRBV5-5 and TRBJ1-4; D call uncertain. The germline V gene has CDR1 SGHKS and CDR2 YYEKEE (reference sequence). Trimming removed 4 bases at V and 10 bases at J, with 11 bases between. This CDR3 region has 12 residues. The CDR3, as DNA: TGTGCCAGCAGCCTAGACAACGGAAAACTGTTTTTT. It encodes CASSLDNGKLFF.

This clone occurred once. The rearrangement uses TRBV3-1 (or the pseudogene TRBV3-2) and TRBJ2-2; 8 nucleotides align to TRBD2. V lost 4 bases to trimming and J lost 6 bases; unmatched junction nucleotides: 10. Per germline, CDR1 LGHDT and CDR2 YNNKEL (reference sequence). This CDR3 has 16 amino acids. CDR3 region: CASSLYGGRSSGELFF. The CDR3 nucleotides are TGTGCCAGCAGCCTTTATGGCGGGAGGTCCTCCGGGGAGCTGTTTTTT.

This chain connects TRBV7-9 to TRBJ2-1, with 7 bases fitting TRBD2. Per germline, CDR1 SEHNR and CDR2 FQNEAQ (reference sequence). This CDR3 is 15 amino acids long. Germline trimming cut 1 base from V and 6 bases from J; bases unmatched to any gene: 6. The CDR3 coding sequence is TGTGCCAGCAGCTTAGGGCTAGCGGTCGGCAATGAGCAGTTCTTC. Translated: CASSLGLAVGNEQFF.

The J gene is TRBJ1-6, the V gene TRBV27, with D maybe TRBD1 (5 bases). Between the trimmed V and J ends, which lost 2 bases and 5 bases, there was a span of 10 bases. From germline, CDR1 is MNHEY and CDR2 SMNVEV (reference sequence). The CDR3 contains 15 residues. The CDR3 protein is CASSLDGGNNSPLHF. CDR3 sequence (DNA): TGTGCCAGCAGTTTAGATGGGGGTAATAATTCACCCCTCCACTTT.

The V and J genes are TRBV11-3 and TRBJ2-1, with 11 bases that match TRBD2. Germline CDR1 and CDR2: SGHNT and YENEEA. V was clipped by 0 bases and J by 7 bases; unmatched bases: 5. The CDR3 is 16 residues long. CDR3 nucleotide sequence: TGTGCCAGCAGCTTAGATCCGCTAGCGGGAGGTAATGAGCAGTTCTTC. This gives the protein CASSLDPLAGGNEQFF.

The J gene is TRBJ1-5, the V gene TRBV27; tentative D call: TRBD1 (5 bases). Germline V CDR1 and CDR2: MNHEY, SMNVEV (reference sequence). V lost 5 bases to trimming and J lost 5 bases, with 10 bases between them. The CDR3 is made up of 13 amino acids. The CDR3: CASSLGTYQPQHF. The CDR3 DNA reads as TGTGCCAGCAGTCTCGGGACGTATCAGCCCCAGCATTTT.

This clone showed up just once. The CDR3 DNA follows: TGTGCCAGCAGCTTGGGTCTTCACTACCGAGGGGCCGGGGAGCTGTTTTTT. Translating it yields CASSLGLHYRGAGELFF. The chain combines TRBV5-6 with TRBJ2-2; the D gene could be TRBD1 or TRBD2 (5 bases each). Germline loops: CDR1 SGHDT, CDR2 YYEEEE. V lost 0 bases, J lost 6 bases, and 18 bases lay in between. The length of the CDR3 is 17 residues.

The chain carries TRBV6-5 and TRBJ1-1; 9 bases align to TRBD1. Looked up from germline, CDR1 is MNHEY and CDR2 is SVGAGI. V gave up 6 bases and J gave up 11 bases; unmatched junction bases: 10. This CDR3 is 13 amino acids long. The CDR3: CASRPGTGFWAFF. The CDR3, as DNA: TGTGCCAGCAGGCCCGGGACAGGGTTTTGGGCTTTCTTT.

The gene calls are TRBV27 and TRBJ1-6; 8 nucleotides agree with TRBD1. Trimming at V came to 4 bases and at J to 10 bases, leaving 9 bases not matched to a gene. The CDR3 covers 15 residues. Germline V gene sequence: CDR1 MNHEY, CDR2 SMNVEV (reference sequence). The CDR3 here is CASSSRQGTGSPLHF. The CDR3 DNA reads as TGTGCCAGCAGTTCCCGACAGGGGACGGGGTCACCCCTCCACTTT.

The V gene is TRBV7-2, the J gene TRBJ2-1; 9 bases map to TRBD1. The germline CDR1 and CDR2 sequences are SGHTA and FQGNSA. The CDR3 loop spans 16 amino acids. V was pared by 0 bases and J by 0 bases, with 0 bases of the junction left unmatched. CDR3 sequence reads: CASSLAQGASYNEQFF. CDR3 coding DNA: TGTGCCAGCAGCTTAGCACAGGGGGCCTCCTACAATGAGCAGTTCTTC.

This chain uses TRBV19 with TRBJ2-5, with 8 bases aligning to TRBD1. Germline trimming cut 5 bases from V and 4 bases from J; bases unmatched to any gene: 9. Germline CDR1 reads LNHDA; CDR2 reads SQIVND (reference sequence). This CDR3 has 15 residues. The CDR3 sequence is CASSSRTGSGETQYF. The CDR3 DNA reads as TGTGCCAGTAGTTCCCGGACAGGGTCGGGAGAGACCCAGTACTTC.

This chain uses TRBV29-1 with TRBJ2-1; 7 bases agree with TRBD2. V lost 4 bases to trimming and J lost 1 base; unmatched junction nucleotides: 13. Germline V gene sequence: CDR1 SQVTM, CDR2 ANQGSEA. This CDR3 is built from 17 residues. CDR3 region: CSVAGGMTAGSYNEQFF. The CDR3 coding sequence is TGCAGCGTTGCCGGGGGAATGACAGCGGGATCCTACAATGAGCAGTTCTTC.

J is TRBJ2-1 and V is TRBV29-1; TRBD1 agrees at 8 bases. CDR3 length: 15 residues. Trimming at V came to 4 bases and at J to 7 bases, leaving 12 bases not matched to a gene. From germline, CDR1 is SQVTM and CDR2 ANQGSEA. CDR3 loop: CSVAPGTGHGNEQFF. The CDR3 DNA is TGCAGCGTTGCCCCCGGGACAGGCCACGGGAATGAGCAGTTCTTC.

The CDR3 loop reads CASSPSQGGYEQYF. The CDR3 nucleotides are TGTGCCAGCAGCCCGAGTCAGGGGGGTTACGAGCAGTACTTC. The chain combines TRBV7-2 with TRBJ2-7; maybe TRBD1 (7 bases). The CDR3 consists of 14 residues. Trimming pared 5 bases from V and 4 bases from J, leaving 15 bases between. In germline, CDR1 is SGHTA, CDR2 FQGNSA.

This chain uses TRBV5-6 with TRBJ2-2; tentative D call: TRBD2 (6 bases). V was shortened by 0 bases and J by 1 base, with 10 bases between the two germline ends. This CDR3 contains 16 residues. Germline V gives CDR1 SGHDT, CDR2 YYEEEE. The CDR3 protein is CASSLGFGGNTGELFF. DNA of the CDR3: TGTGCCAGCAGCTTGGGGTTCGGGGGGAACACCGGGGAGCTGTTTTTT.

The chain recombines TRBV14 with TRBJ1-1, with no clear D. V dropped 2 bases and J dropped 0 bases, with 4 bases sitting between them. Germline V gives CDR1 SGHDN, CDR2 FVKESK. This CDR3 region has 13 residues. The chain's CDR3 is CASSQRMNTEAFF. In DNA form, the CDR3 reads TGTGCCAGCAGCCAAAGAATGAACACTGAAGCTTTCTTT.

This chain uses TRBV24-1 with TRBJ2-2; 9 positions agree with TRBD1. Germline V gene data show CDR1 as KGHDR and CDR2 as SFDVKD. J gave up 5 bases and V 7 bases, and 4 bases lay outside the gene matches. The CDR3 runs to 14 residues. The CDR3 DNA sequence: TGTGCCACCAGCAAGACAGGGGGGACCGGGGAGCTGTTTTTT. Protein: CATSKTGGTGELFF.

The chain is built from TRBV10-3 and TRBJ2-1; D gene uncertain. Trimming stripped 2 bases from V and 6 bases from J, with 11 bases between. This CDR3 comprises 14 residues. Per germline, CDR1 ENHRY and CDR2 SYGVKD. Here the CDR3 reads CAISEVPSSNEQFF. CDR3 DNA: TGTGCCATCAGTGAGGTCCCCAGTTCCAATGAGCAGTTCTTC.

The chain uses TRBV29-1 and TRBJ1-2; the D gene is possibly TRBD1 (5 bases). The V gene lost 6 bases and the J gene lost 4 bases, with 12 bases spanning the gap. CDR1 and CDR2 from the germline V gene are SQVTM and ANQGSEA. The CDR3 totals 12 residues. The CDR3 loop is CSVGDGAYGYTF. The CDR3 DNA sequence: TGCAGCGTGGGGGACGGTGCCTATGGCTACACCTTC.

The sample holds one count of this clone. V is TRBV19 and J is TRBJ1-1, with 8 bases that match TRBD1. The CDR3 has 14 residues. J was trimmed by 4 bases and V by 6 bases; bases with no gene match: 7. The germline V gene has CDR1 LNHDA and CDR2 SQIVND (reference sequence). This CDR3 is CASRPQGEVTEAFF. The CDR3 region has the DNA TGTGCCAGTAGGCCACAGGGGGAAGTCACTGAAGCTTTCTTT.

The chain recombines TRBV3-1 (or the pseudogene TRBV3-2) with TRBJ1-6; unclear D gene. Germline V gene sequence: CDR1 LGHDT, CDR2 YNNKEL (reference sequence). This CDR3 has 16 residues. V dropped 1 base and J dropped 5 bases, with 12 bases sitting between them. The CDR3 region is CASSQVHPSNNSPLHF. The DNA for the CDR3 is TGTGCCAGCAGCCAAGTTCATCCGAGTAATAATTCACCCCTCCACTTT.